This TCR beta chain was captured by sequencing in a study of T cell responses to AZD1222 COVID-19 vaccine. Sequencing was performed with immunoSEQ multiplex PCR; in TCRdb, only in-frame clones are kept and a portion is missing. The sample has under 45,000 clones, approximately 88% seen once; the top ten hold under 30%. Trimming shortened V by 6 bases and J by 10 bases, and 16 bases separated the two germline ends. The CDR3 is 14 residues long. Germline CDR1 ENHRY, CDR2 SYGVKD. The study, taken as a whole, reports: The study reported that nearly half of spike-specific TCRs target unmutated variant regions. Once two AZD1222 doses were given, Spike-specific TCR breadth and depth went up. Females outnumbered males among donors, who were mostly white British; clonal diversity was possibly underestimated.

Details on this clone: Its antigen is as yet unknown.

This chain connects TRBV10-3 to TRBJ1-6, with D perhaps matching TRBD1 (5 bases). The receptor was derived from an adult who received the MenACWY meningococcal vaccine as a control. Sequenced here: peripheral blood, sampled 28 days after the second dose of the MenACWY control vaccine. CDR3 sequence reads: CAISPSQGSSPLHF. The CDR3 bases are TGTGCCATCAGCCCATCTCAGGGTTCCTCACCCCTCCACTTT.